This T cell receptor (beta chain) stems from a study of blood T cell repertoires in COVID-19 (dated by TCRdb to 2018 to 2021). Looking at the study overall: Samples covering the acute and convalescent phases of COVID-19 were provided by collaborators in the United States, Italy and Spain. The sample metadata nearly always contained a de-identified subject ID, COVID-19 status, age in years and sex. Deeply sampled blood TCRbeta repertoires from subjects exposed to, actively infected with, or recovered from COVID-19 were included in the dataset. The repertoires were released in a freely available public database meant as a resource for research on the immune response to SARS-CoV-2. Where available, HLA class I and class II types were taken from metadata supplied by the sample provider and were not determined by assay-based typing. The prospective study material was composed of cDNA or gDNA derived from T cells, B-cell-depleted T cells, or PBMCs. Samples came from the ongoing ImmuneRACE study (first 160 participants) plus 1,254 subjects from 6 global collaborators.

On this clone: This clone's antigen is unknown. One base away there is no much larger clone; base qualities are not given.

The CDR1 and CDR2 encoded by the germline V gene are SGHAT and FQNNGV. The CDR3 measures 15 amino acids from cysteine to phenylalanine. The entry retains the CDR3 DNA only, 45 bases that are in frame from base 1. Trimming leaves V shorter by 5 bases and J shorter by 8 bases, with the junction holding 9 bases beyond the gene matches. On the study overall, not on this receptor specifically: The quantity of clinical and demographic metadata differed by source and by participant and was supplied without curation.

TCRbeta CDR3 regions were amplified from genomic DNA by means of the immunoSEQ Assay, a bias-controlled multiplex PCR. In the original analysis: The number of nucleated cells in each sample was estimated from the amplification of reference gene primers within the assay. To quantify the absolute abundance of each unique TCRbeta CDR3 rearrangement, sequence reads were collapsed and filtered. For each sample, productive Simpson clonality was calculated as the square root of Simpson's diversity index across productive rearrangements. The table was pulled from immuneACCESS by TCRdb, which kept in-frame rearrangements only. Such tables lose some clones; where checked, under half of the loss comes from unresolved V genes, and the rest has no known cause. That table is the source of V, J and clone size, and D and trimming were worked out from the DNA. Counted in this sample were 160,000 or so clones; roughly 89% of them appeared once. Clones ranked in the top ten supply 3.5% to 4% of the sample.

A second Seattle source provided samples from volunteer blood donors who had recovered from COVID-19. Collaborating institutions collected whole blood in K2EDTA tubes following their own protocols. For TCRbeta analysis, collaborators shipped samples as frozen whole blood, isolated PBMCs, or DNA extracted from either of those sample types. The origin of this receptor is a woman in her sixties or seventies who had recovered from COVID-19. The sequenced sample consisted of peripheral blood. The chain is encoded by TRBV11-2 joined to TRBJ1-6, with 7 bases matching TRBD1. The CDR3 region: CASSQTGVRDSPLHF. The bases read TGTGCCAGCAGCCAAACAGGGGTCCGAGATTCACCCCTCCACTTT. Outside the CDR3, residues come from the reference TRBV11-2 and TRBJ1-6 proteins, so the full variable domain is: EAGVAQSPRYKIIEKRQSVAFWCNPISGHATLYWYQQILGQGPKLLIQFQNNGVVDDSQLPKDRFSAERLKGVDSTLKIQPAKLEDSAVYLCASSQTGVRDSPLHFGNGTRLTVT.